One TCR beta chain is described in this entry. The target of this receptor is not known. No quality values exist for individual bases; no much larger clone is one base distant. Peripheral blood CD8+ and CD4+ T cells from healthy donors, Susac syndrome patients and multiple sclerosis patients were profiled by high-throughput TCR beta sequencing. Recently defined diagnostic criteria for definite or probable disease were met by the Susac syndrome patients. Bulk CD8+ and CD4+ T cells were purified by magnetic negative isolation, whereas CD8+ TEMRA cells were enriched by FACS. Blood was drawn into EDTA tubes, processed within 24 hours, and PBMCs were isolated by density gradient centrifugation. PBMCs intended for TCR sequencing were cryopreserved in liquid nitrogen and thawed later in a water bath at 37 degrees C. Purity of sorted or isolated CD4+, CD8+ and CD8+ TEMRA cells was at least 90%. The CDR3 goes from the cysteine to the phenylalanine over 18 residues. Only CDR3 DNA remains: 54 bases, in frame from the first base. From a lookup of the germline V gene, CDR1 and CDR2 are SGHTA and FQGTGA. Trimming takes 5 bases off V and 3 bases off J; junction bases not matched to a gene: 11.

RNA was extracted using the RNeasy kit, and roughly 0.5 to 1 microgram was reverse transcribed with random hexamers. The immunoSEQ multiplex PCR assay, which covers 54 Vbeta and 13 Jbeta segments, was used to amplify TCR beta CDR3 regions. To correct PCR amplification bias, a synthetic template baseline was used for both primer optimization and computational correction. As for how the authors treated the data: Reads were annotated to V, D and J genes per IMGT and analyzed with immunoSEQ Analyzer, keeping only productive sequences. Clonality was calculated as one minus the Shannon entropy normalized by log2 of the number of productive unique sequences. Public and private clones were assessed among the 100 most prevalent clones of each patient and control. Clones were defined as Susac-specific when absent from the healthy and MS cohorts, from some 1,100 published viral clones and from other ImmuneACCESS disease sequences. In TCRdb, the public reads were trimmed at Q25 with fastp and aligned with MiXCR, with productive beta chains retained. Each entry is one CDR3 protein sequence, shown with its most common DNA and genes. TCRdb's processing, not the study's, gives the V and J calls here. The sample yields about 240,000 distinct CDR3 sequences; roughly 95% were counted once. The ten largest clones capture about 0.1% of the sample.

These data originate in a study of CD8 T cells in Susac syndrome (dated by TCRdb to between 2019 and 2020). For the wider study: Among the sequenced Susac syndrome patients, about 6 had clinically active disease and under 10 were in clinical remission. At the time of blood withdrawal, Susac syndrome patients were either therapy-naive, taking corticosteroids (with some also receiving IVIg), or on IVIg alone. Whether CD8+ T cell activation and differentiation in Susac syndrome was antigen driven was tested using repertoire sequencing.

What the work shows at the level of the full study, not this receptor alone: The number of individuals in the TCR sequencing and HLA analysis was acknowledged as relatively small. The CD4+ T cell repertoire of patients with Susac syndrome showed no detectable clonal expansion.

Sequenced: CD4+ T cells from PBMCs. The TCR originated in a human donor with Susac syndrome. In this chain, TRBV7-3 is recombined with TRBJ2-5, and TRBD2 matches 14 of the central bases. The CDR3 protein sequence reads: CASSLGLAGGQAKETQYF. In nucleotide form, the sequence is TGTGCCAGCAGCCTAGGACTAGCGGGAGGTCAGGCAAAAGAGACCCAGTACTTC.